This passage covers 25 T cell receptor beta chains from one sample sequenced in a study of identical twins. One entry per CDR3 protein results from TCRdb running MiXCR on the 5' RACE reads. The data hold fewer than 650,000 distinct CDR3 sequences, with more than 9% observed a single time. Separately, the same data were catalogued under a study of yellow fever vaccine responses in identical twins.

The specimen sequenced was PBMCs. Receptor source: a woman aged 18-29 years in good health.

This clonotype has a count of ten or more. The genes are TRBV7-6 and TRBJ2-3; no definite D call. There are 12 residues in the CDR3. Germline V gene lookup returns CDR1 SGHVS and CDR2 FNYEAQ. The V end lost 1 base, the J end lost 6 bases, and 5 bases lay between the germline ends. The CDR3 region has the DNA TGTGCCAGCAGCTTAGACTCGGATACGCAGTATTTT. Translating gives CASSLDSDTQYF. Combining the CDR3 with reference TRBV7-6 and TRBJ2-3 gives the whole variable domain GAGVSQSPRYKVTKRGQDVALRCDPISGHVSLYWYRQALGQGPEFLTYFNYEAQQDKSGLPNDRFSAERPEGSISTLTIQRTEQRDSAMYRCASSLDSDTQYFGPGTRLTVL.

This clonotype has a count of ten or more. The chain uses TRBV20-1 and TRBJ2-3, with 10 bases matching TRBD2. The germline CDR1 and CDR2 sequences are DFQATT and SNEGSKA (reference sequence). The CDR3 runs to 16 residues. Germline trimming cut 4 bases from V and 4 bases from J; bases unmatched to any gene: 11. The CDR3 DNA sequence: TGCAGTGCTACGCCGCGACTAGCGGGTAGTTCAGATACGCAGTATTTT. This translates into CSATPRLAGSSDTQYF.

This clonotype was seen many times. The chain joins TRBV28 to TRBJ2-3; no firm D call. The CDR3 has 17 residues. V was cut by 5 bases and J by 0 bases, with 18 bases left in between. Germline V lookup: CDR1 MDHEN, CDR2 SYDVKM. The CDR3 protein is CASSGYSSSPSTDTQYF. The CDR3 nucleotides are TGTGCCAGCAGTGGTTATAGTTCTTCGCCTAGCACAGATACGCAGTATTTT.

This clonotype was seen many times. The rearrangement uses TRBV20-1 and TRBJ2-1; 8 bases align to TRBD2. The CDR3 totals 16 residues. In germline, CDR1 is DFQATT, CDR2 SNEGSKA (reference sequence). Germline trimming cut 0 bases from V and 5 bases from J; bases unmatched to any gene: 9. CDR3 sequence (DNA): TGCAGTGCTAGAGATTTGAGCGGGAGCTTCCACAATGAGCAGTTCTTC. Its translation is CSARDLSGSFHNEQFF.

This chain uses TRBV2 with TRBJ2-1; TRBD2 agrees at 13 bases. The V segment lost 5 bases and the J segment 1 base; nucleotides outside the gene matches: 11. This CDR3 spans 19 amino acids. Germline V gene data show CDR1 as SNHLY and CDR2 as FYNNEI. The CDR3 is CASSSRLAGGKMSYNEQFF. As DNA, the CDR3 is TGTGCCAGCAGTTCCCGACTAGCGGGAGGAAAAATGTCCTACAATGAGCAGTTCTTC.

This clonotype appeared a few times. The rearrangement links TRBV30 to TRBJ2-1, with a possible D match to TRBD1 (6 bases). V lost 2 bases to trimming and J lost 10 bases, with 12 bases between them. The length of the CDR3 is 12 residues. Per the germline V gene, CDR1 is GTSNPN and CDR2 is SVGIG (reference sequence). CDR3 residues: CAWSPRTAEQFF. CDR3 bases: TGTGCCTGGAGTCCACGGACAGCCGAGCAGTTCTTC.

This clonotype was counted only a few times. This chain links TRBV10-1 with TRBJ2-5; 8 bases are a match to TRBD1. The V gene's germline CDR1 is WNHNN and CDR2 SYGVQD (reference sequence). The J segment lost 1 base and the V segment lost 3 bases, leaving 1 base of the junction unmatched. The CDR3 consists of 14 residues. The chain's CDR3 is CASSDGQGQETQYF. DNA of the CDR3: TGCGCCAGCAGTGACGGACAGGGCCAAGAGACCCAGTACTTC.

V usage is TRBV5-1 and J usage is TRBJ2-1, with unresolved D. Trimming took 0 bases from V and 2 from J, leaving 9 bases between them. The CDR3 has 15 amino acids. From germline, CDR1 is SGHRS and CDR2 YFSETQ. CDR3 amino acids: CASSLAQSAYNEQFF. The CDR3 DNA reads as TGCGCCAGCAGCTTGGCACAATCCGCCTACAATGAGCAGTTCTTC.

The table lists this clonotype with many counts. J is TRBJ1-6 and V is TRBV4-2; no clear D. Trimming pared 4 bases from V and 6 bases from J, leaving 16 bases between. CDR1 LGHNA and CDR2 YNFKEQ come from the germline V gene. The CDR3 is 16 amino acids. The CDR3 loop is CASSRGVLQSNSPLHF. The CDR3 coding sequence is TGTGCCAGCAGCCGCGGGGTTTTACAGAGTAATTCACCCCTCCACTTT.

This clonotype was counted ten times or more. The CDR3 DNA reads as TGTGCCAGCGGGGAACGACAGGGATTAGCTGAAGCTTTCTTT. The encoded protein is CASGERQGLAEAFF. The J gene is TRBJ1-1, the V gene TRBV12-3 or TRBV12-4, with 7 positions matching TRBD1. There are 14 residues in the CDR3. V shed 8 bases and J 6 bases; nucleotides not matched to a gene: 12.

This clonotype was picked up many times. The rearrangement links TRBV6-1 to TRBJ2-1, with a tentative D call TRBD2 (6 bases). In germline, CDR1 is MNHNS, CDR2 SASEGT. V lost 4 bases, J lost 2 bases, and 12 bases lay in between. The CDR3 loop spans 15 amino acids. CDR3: CASSVGTPAYNEQFF. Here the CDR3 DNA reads TGTGCCAGCAGTGTAGGGACTCCGGCCTACAATGAGCAGTTCTTC.

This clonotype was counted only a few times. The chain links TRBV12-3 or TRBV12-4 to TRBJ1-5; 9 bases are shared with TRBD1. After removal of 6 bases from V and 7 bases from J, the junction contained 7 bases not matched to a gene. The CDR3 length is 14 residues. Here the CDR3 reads CASSNRTGVQPQHF. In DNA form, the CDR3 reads TGTGCCAGCAGCAATCGGACAGGGGTCCAGCCCCAGCATTTT.

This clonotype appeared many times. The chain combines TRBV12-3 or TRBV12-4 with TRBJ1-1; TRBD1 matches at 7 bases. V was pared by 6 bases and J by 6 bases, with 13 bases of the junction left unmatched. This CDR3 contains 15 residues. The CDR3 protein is CASSPGGGSVAEAFF. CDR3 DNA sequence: TGTGCCAGCAGCCCAGGGGGAGGGTCGGTCGCTGAAGCTTTCTTT.

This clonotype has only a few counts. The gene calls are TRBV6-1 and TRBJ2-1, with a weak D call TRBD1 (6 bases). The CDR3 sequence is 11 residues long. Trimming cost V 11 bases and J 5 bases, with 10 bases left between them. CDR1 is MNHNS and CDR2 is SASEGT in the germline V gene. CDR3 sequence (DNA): TGTGCCGTGGGGACACACAATGAGCAGTTCTTC. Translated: CAVGTHNEQFF.

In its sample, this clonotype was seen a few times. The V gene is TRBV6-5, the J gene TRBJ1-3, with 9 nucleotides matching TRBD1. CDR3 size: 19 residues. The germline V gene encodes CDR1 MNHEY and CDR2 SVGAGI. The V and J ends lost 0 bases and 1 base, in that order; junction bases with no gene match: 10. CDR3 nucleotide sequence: TGTGCCAGCAGTTACTCTACATGGGGGGGACAGGGATCTGGAAACACCATATATTTT. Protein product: CASSYSTWGGQGSGNTIYF.

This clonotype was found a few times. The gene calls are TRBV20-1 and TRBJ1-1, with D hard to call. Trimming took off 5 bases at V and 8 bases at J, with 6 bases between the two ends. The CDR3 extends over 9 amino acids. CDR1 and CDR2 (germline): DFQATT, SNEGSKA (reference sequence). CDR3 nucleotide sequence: TGCAGTGCTCATACGGAAGCTTTCTTT. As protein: CSAHTEAFF.

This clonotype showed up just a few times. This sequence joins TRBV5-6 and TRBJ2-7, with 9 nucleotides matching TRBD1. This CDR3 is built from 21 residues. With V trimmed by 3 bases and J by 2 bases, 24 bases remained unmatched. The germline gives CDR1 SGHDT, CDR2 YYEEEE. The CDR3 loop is CASSSTGMGQGRGRGTYEQYF. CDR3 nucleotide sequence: TGTGCCAGCAGCTCGACTGGTATGGGACAGGGTAGGGGTCGGGGAACCTACGAGCAGTACTTC.

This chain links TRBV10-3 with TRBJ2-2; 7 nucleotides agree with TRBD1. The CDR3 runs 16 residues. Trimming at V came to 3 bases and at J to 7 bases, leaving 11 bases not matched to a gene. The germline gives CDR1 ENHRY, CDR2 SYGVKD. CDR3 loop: CAISDHQRGLDGELFF. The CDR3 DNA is TGTGCCATCAGTGACCATCAAAGGGGGCTTGACGGGGAGCTGTTTTTT.

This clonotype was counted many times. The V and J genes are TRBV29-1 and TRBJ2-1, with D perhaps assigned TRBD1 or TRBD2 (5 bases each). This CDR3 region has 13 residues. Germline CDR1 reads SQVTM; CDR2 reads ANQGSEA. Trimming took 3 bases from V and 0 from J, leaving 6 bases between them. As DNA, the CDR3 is TGCAGCGTTGAGAGGGGCTCCTACAATGAGCAGTTCTTC. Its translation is CSVERGSYNEQFF.

In DNA form, the CDR3 reads TGTGCCAGCAGCTTAGTAGCGGGGGGGATCTACGAGCAGTACTTC. It translates to CASSLVAGGIYEQYF. This chain connects TRBV11-2 to TRBJ2-7, with 11 bases lining up with TRBD2. The CDR3 totals 15 residues. The junction had 2 bases not matched to a gene; V was cut back by 1 base and J by 3 bases. Germline V gene sequence: CDR1 SGHAT, CDR2 FQNNGV.

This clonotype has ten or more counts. The CDR3 region is CAISGQGMGNSPLHF. The CDR3 DNA sequence: TGTGCCATCAGTGGACAGGGGATGGGTAATTCACCCCTCCACTTT. The chain has TRBV10-3 and TRBJ1-6; the match to TRBD1 covers 8 bases. V shed 4 bases, J shed 6 bases, and the junction held 5 bases outside the gene matches. From germline, CDR1 is ENHRY and CDR2 SYGVKD. The CDR3 is 15 amino acids.

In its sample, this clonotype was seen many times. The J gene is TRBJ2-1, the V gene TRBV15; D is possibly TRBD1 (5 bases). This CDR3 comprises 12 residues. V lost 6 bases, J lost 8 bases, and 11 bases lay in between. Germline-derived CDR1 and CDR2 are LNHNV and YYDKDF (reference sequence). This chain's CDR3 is CATRSRVDEQFF. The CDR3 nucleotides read TGTGCCACCAGGTCCAGGGTCGATGAGCAGTTCTTC.

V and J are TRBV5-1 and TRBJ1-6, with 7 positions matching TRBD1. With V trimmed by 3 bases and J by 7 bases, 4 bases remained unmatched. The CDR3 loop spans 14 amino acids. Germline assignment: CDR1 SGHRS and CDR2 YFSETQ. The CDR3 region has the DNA TGCGCCAGCAGCTCGACAGGGATGAATTCACCCCTCCACTTT. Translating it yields CASSSTGMNSPLHF.

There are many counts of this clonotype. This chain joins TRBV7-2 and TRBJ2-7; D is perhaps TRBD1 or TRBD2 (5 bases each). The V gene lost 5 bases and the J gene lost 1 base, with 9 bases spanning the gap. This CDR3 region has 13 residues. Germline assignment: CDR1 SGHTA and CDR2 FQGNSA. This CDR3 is CASSQGRSYEQYF. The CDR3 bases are TGTGCCAGCAGCCAGGGACGGTCCTACGAGCAGTACTTC.

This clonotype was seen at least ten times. The CDR3: CASSLSVGLQETQYF. CDR3 bases: TGCGCCAGCAGCTTGTCGGTGGGTCTTCAAGAGACCCAGTACTTC. The chain uses TRBV5-1 and TRBJ2-5, with D unresolved. Per the germline V gene, CDR1 is SGHRS and CDR2 is YFSETQ. The CDR3 is 15 amino acids. Trimming cost V 1 base and J 2 bases, with 12 bases left between them.